Following are 20 T cell receptor beta chains from one sample sequenced in a study of patients and donors after allogeneic stem cell transplantation. Each CDR3 protein gets one entry after TCRdb re-called the RT-PCR reads with MiXCR. The sample carries a few hundred thousand distinct CDR3 sequences, around two fifths recorded once. Sequenced material: blood, either unsorted or a sorted T cell fraction (not recorded which). These receptors originate from a human donor who was either an allogeneic HSCT recipient or a stem cell or donor lymphocyte infusion donor (not recorded which). It is not recorded whose cells these are; they may come from a transplant donor.

The V gene is TRBV5-1, the J gene TRBJ2-3, with a weak D call TRBD1 (6 bases). Per germline, CDR1 SGHRS and CDR2 YFSETQ. The CDR3 extends over 14 amino acids. V was shortened by 1 base and J by 10 bases, with 16 bases between the two germline ends. DNA for the CDR3: TGCGCCAGCAGCTTGAGGGGCCGACAGGTGTCGCAGTATTTT. It translates to CASSLRGRQVSQYF.

The chain joins TRBV5-5 to TRBJ2-2; TRBD1 aligns across 10 bases. The CDR3 has 16 residues. The trim removed 1 base at V and 6 bases at J, leaving 6 bases unmatched. CDR1 is SGHKS and CDR2 is YYEKEE in the germline V gene (reference sequence). The CDR3 protein is CASSLMGQGISGELFF. CDR3 bases: TGTGCCAGCAGCTTGATGGGACAGGGGATTTCCGGGGAGCTGTTTTTT.

The genes are TRBV12-3 or TRBV12-4 and TRBJ2-7; D is perhaps TRBD1 (6 bases). V was pared by 1 base and J by 6 bases, with 10 bases between. The CDR3 extends over 13 amino acids. CDR3 amino acids: CASSLGGQGEQYF. CDR3 in DNA: TGTGCCAGCAGTTTAGGGGGGCAAGGCGAGCAGTACTTC.

This clonotype has a handful of counts. The V gene is TRBV20-1, the J gene TRBJ1-2; D unclear. Germline V gene sequence: CDR1 DFQATT, CDR2 SNEGSKA (reference sequence). V was cut by 0 bases and J by 12 bases, with 20 bases left in between. There are 14 residues in the CDR3. CDR3 DNA: TGCAGTGCTAGAGAGCGGGCTTCCTTCCGTGAGGACACCTTC. This sequence encodes CSARERASFREDTF.

This clonotype turned up a few times. The chain recombines TRBV7-6 with TRBJ1-5, with 7 bases matching TRBD1. Germline CDR1 reads SGHVS; CDR2 reads FNYEAQ. J lost 6 bases, V lost 6 bases, and 5 bases had no gene match. The CDR3 extends over 13 amino acids. The CDR3 region is CASSYRGGQPQHF. The CDR3 DNA reads TGTGCCAGCAGTTACAGGGGTGGTCAGCCCCAGCATTTT.

V gene TRBV28 combines with J gene TRBJ2-7; 10 nucleotides line up with TRBD2. The CDR3 consists of 14 residues. The V gene's germline CDR1 is MDHEN and CDR2 SYDVKM. The V gene end was trimmed by 5 bases and the J gene end by 2 bases; junction bases not matched to a gene: 3. The CDR3, as DNA: TGTGCCAGCAGTCCCACTAGCGGGGCCTACGAGCAGTACTTC. It translates to CASSPTSGAYEQYF.

This chain joins TRBV20-1 and TRBJ2-3, with D tentatively TRBD2 (6 bases). The CDR3 runs to 12 residues. CDR1 is DFQATT, CDR2 SNEGSKA, per germline (reference sequence). Trimming shortened V by 1 base and J by 8 bases, and 10 bases separated the two germline ends. The CDR3: CSARGQEGTQYF. CDR3 nucleotide sequence: TGCAGTGCTAGAGGCCAGGAGGGTACGCAGTATTTT.

In its sample, this clonotype was seen a few times. The V gene is TRBV2, the J gene TRBJ1-3; 8 bases are a match to TRBD1. V was clipped by 4 bases and J by 4 bases; unmatched bases: 0. In germline, CDR1 is SNHLY, CDR2 FYNNEI. This CDR3 has 13 residues. The CDR3 sequence is CASSGQGGNTIYF. The CDR3 DNA is TGTGCCAGCAGTGGACAGGGGGGAAACACCATATATTTT.

This chain links TRBV12-3 or TRBV12-4 with TRBJ1-5; no definite D call. The CDR3 is 14 amino acids. With 2 bases removed from V and 5 bases from J, the gap between germline ends came to 10 bases. The CDR3, as DNA: TGTGCCAGCAGTTTAATGGTTGGGGATCAGCCCCAGCATTTT. Amino acids: CASSLMVGDQPQHF.

The chain recombines TRBV4-1 with TRBJ1-1; 8 bases map to TRBD1. The V and J ends lost 4 bases and 8 bases, in that order; junction bases with no gene match: 9. Per germline, CDR1 MGHRA and CDR2 YSYEKL. The CDR3 contains 14 residues. CDR3 nucleotides: TGCGCCAGCAGCCTCCAGGTACGGACAGGGGAAGCTTTCTTT. It specifies CASSLQVRTGEAFF.

In this sample, this clonotype turned up a few times. The V and J genes are TRBV20-1 and TRBJ1-5; D may be TRBD1 (5 bases). This CDR3 contains 12 residues. Germline V gene data show CDR1 as DFQATT and CDR2 as SNEGSKA (reference sequence). Trimming took 6 bases from V and 7 from J, leaving 13 bases between them. This chain's CDR3 is CSALRRGQPQHF. For the CDR3, the DNA is TGCAGTGCCCTCCGGCGGGGCCAGCCCCAGCATTTT.

CDR3: CASSSPVYPDEKLFF. The CDR3 region has the DNA TGTGCCAGCAGCTCGCCAGTCTACCCTGATGAAAAACTGTTTTTT. The genes are TRBV7-9 and TRBJ1-4; D ambiguous. The CDR3 totals 15 residues. V was trimmed by 4 bases and J by 6 bases, leaving 15 bases between them. CDR1 SEHNR and CDR2 FQNEAQ come from the germline V gene (reference sequence). The variable domain in full, with the rest retrieved from reference TRBV7-9 and TRBJ1-4, is DTGVSQNPRHKITKRGQNVTFRCDPISEHNRLYWYRQTLGQGPEFLTYFQNEAQLEKSRLLSDRFSAERPKGSFSTLEIQRTEQGDSAMYLCASSSPVYPDEKLFFGSGTQLSVL.

This clonotype was seen more than once but under ten times. This chain joins TRBV7-9 and TRBJ1-2, with D unclear. This CDR3 is 14 amino acids long. In germline, CDR1 is SEHNR, CDR2 FQNEAQ (reference sequence). Trimming shortened V by 3 bases and J by 2 bases, and 10 bases separated the two germline ends. CDR3 region: CASSFPRGNYGYTF. The CDR3 bases are TGTGCCAGCAGCTTCCCGCGGGGAAACTATGGCTACACCTTC.

This clonotype has a count of ten or more. V and J are TRBV15 and TRBJ2-7, with a tentative D call TRBD1 (6 bases). The ends were cut back, 5 bases at V and 9 bases at J, with 17 bases in the middle. The germline gives CDR1 LNHNV, CDR2 YYDKDF (reference sequence). CDR3 length equals 13 residues. The CDR3 DNA is TGTGCCACCAGCCTCTCCCCAGGGGATGGGCAGTACTTC. This encodes CATSLSPGDGQYF.

This clonotype was found a few times. The genes are TRBV5-1 and TRBJ1-1; a possible D gene is TRBD1 (5 bases). Trimming stripped 0 bases from V and 7 bases from J, with 13 bases between. This CDR3 has 14 residues. Germline loops: CDR1 SGHRS, CDR2 YFSETQ. The CDR3 protein is CASSLVGAKGEAFF. The CDR3 DNA reads TGCGCCAGCAGCTTGGTAGGGGCCAAGGGTGAAGCTTTCTTT.

The V and J genes are TRBV9 and TRBJ1-1; the D is unclear. This CDR3 is built from 15 residues. Germline V gene data show CDR1 as SGDLS and CDR2 as YYNGEE. Trimming shortened V by 3 bases and J by 1 base, and 13 bases separated the two germline ends. The CDR3 spells CASSEEATQNTEAFF. In DNA form, the CDR3 reads TGTGCCAGCAGCGAGGAAGCGACACAGAACACTGAAGCTTTCTTT.

This clonotype was found a few times. V and J are TRBV7-9 and TRBJ1-2, with 8 positions matching TRBD1. The germline gives CDR1 SEHNR, CDR2 FQNEAQ (reference sequence). After removal of 3 bases from V and 4 bases from J, the junction contained 4 bases not matched to a gene. CDR3 size: 14 residues. The CDR3 here is CASSFGQGGYGYTF. As DNA, the CDR3 is TGTGCCAGCAGCTTTGGACAGGGAGGCTATGGCTACACCTTC.

This clonotype was counted a few times. This rearrangement joins TRBV20-1 to TRBJ2-1, with D perhaps assigned TRBD1 or TRBD2 (6 bases each). The CDR3 is 14 amino acids. CDR1 is DFQATT, CDR2 SNEGSKA, per germline (reference sequence). V was cut by 6 bases and J by 2 bases, with 14 bases left in between. The CDR3 DNA is TGCAGTGCGAAAGGGGGGCCGCCCTACAATGAGCAGTTCTTC. Protein sequence: CSAKGGPPYNEQFF.

The chain employs TRBV10-3 and TRBJ2-3; TRBD2 matches 11 bases. This CDR3 has 14 amino acids. Losses at the gene ends were 8 bases for V and 5 bases for J; bases not matched to a gene: 6. Germline V gives CDR1 ENHRY, CDR2 SYGVKD. CDR3 protein: CAIGGGLAEDTQYF. CDR3 nucleotides: TGTGCCATCGGGGGGGGACTAGCGGAAGATACGCAGTATTTT.

The rearrangement links TRBV12-3 or TRBV12-4 to TRBJ2-5; 10 positions agree with TRBD1. V lost 7 bases to trimming and J lost 5 bases; unmatched junction nucleotides: 19. CDR3 length: 18 residues. The CDR3 nucleotides read TGTGCCAGCACCAACACCCTCGACAGGGGGCGAAAGAGGGAGACCCAGTACTTC. The encoded protein is CASTNTLDRGRKRETQYF.